This T cell receptor (beta chain) was recorded in a study of OX40 agonist ivuxolimab in advanced cancers. Germline CDR1 is MNHNS and CDR2 is SASEGT. Trimming cost V 7 bases and J 3 bases; bases outside gene matches: 12. This CDR3 spans 15 amino acids. This table comes from immunoSEQ multiplex PCR, and its TCRdb copy is limited to in-frame clones, with some not included. The sample consists of some 70,000 clones, nearly 90% of them appearing once. Study-wide results and caveats: At 0.1 to 3.0 mg/kg, CD4+ and CD8+ blood T cells expanded clonally by week 6. Determination of antigen specificity was not performed for the expanded peripheral T cells. CD8+ T cells showed, on average, more clonal expansion than CD4+ cells. A proportion of nonresponders additionally exhibited low normalized T-cell clonal expansion.

With respect to this clone: Its target is not known.

The chain uses TRBV6-1 and TRBJ2-7, with TRBD1 matching 7 bases. Sequencing was performed on CD4+ or CD8+ T cells sorted from blood, taken in a trial of the OX40 agonist ivuxolimab. This receptor was identified in an adult with an advanced solid tumor such as melanoma, head and neck, liver or kidney cancer. CDR3 sequence (DNA): TGTGCCAGCACCTTTGCGACAGGGCCCGACTACGAGCAGTACTTC. Its translation: CASTFATGPDYEQYF.